The TCR beta chain described here comes from a study of T cell responses to AZD1222 COVID-19 vaccine (dated by TCRdb to the early 2020s). For the wider study: TCR sequencing was performed for 230 to 250 trial participants, of whom about 200 were given two doses of AZD1222 and around 25 were given two doses of MenACWY control vaccine. Trial participants were enrolled by age into 18-55, 56-69 and 70-plus year subgroups, with about 150, 28 and 57 TCR-sequenced participants respectively. Results and caveats for the whole study, not just this receptor: No day 14 peak-response samples were available, so repertoires were characterized only after the peak T cell response. Conclusions about previously exposed vaccinees are limited because only five to seven AZD1222 recipients were SARS-CoV-2 seropositive at baseline. Spike-specific TCR breadth and depth rose significantly after two AZD1222 doses compared with day 0 and with MenACWY recipients. Participants were mostly white British, with more females than males. The authors suggested clonal diversity may have been underestimated. In the small 56-69-year group, the increase in depth fell short of significance, most likely because of low power. Vaccine-associated CD4 TCRs spanned the whole spike protein, with dominant responses in regions 160-218 and 743-854. Reportedly, almost half of the unique spike-specific TCRs recognized epitopes lying outside the regions that are mutated in the B.1.351 and B.1.1.7 variants.

Taken from cysteine to phenylalanine, the CDR3 has 16 residues. Just CDR3 DNA is preserved here, 48 bases in frame from base 1. For CDR1 and CDR2, the germline V gene lists SGDLS and YYNGEE. Trimming takes 2 bases from V and 0 bases from J, and the germline ends sit 11 bases apart. Sample time point, as interpreted from the label and publication: about 28 days (+/-7) after the second vaccine dose. AZD1222 recipients whose second dose came at about 4 weeks and those whose second dose came at about 12 weeks were combined into one group, since spike-specific TCR depth and breadth did not differ between the two schedules. Vaccinee samples were obtained from the UK trials COV001 and COV002, which included a single-blind randomized controlled phase 2/3 trial of AZD1222 (ChAdOx1 nCoV-19) in healthy adults. For TCRbeta chain sequencing, PBMC samples from trial participants were taken at day 0 and at day 28 after the second dose.

The CDR3 regions of human TCRbeta chains were analyzed by immunosequencing. From the authors' description of their analysis: Repertoire TCRs were matched against a reference library of SARS-CoV-2-specific TCRs generated with the MIRA antigen-specificity platform. Breadth was defined as the fraction of unique TCRs that were SARS-CoV-2-associated, and depth was defined as the fraction of total T cells that were SARS-CoV-2-associated. Each spike-specific TCR was assigned to its reactive spike region and to a CD4 or CD8 class using the MIRA data. Log10-transformed breadth and depth values were compared by one-way ANOVA with Sidak's multiple comparisons tests. TCRdb's version of the immuneACCESS table is confined to in-frame rearrangements and falls short of the full clone set. An unresolved V gene accounts for under half of the shortfall where checked; the remainder is of unknown origin. V and J calls and clone size are given by that table; D and trimming were obtained from the DNA. This sample comprises 150,000 to 180,000 clones, 85% to 90% of them detected only once. Approximately 9.1% of the sample rests with the top ten.

With regard to this clone: There is no known antigen for this receptor. The record has no base qualities; no much larger clone is one base away.

The origin of this receptor is an adult who received the AZD1222 COVID-19 vaccine. The chain was built from TRBV9 and TRBJ2-2, with the D gene too uncertain to name. The specimen comprised peripheral blood, sampled 28 days after the second AZD1222 dose. The DNA sequence is as follows: TGTGCCAGCAGCGTCGTGCCAGGATCGAACACCGGGGAGCTGTTTTTT. Translated, this gives CASSVVPGSNTGELFF.